This is a list of T cell receptor beta chains from one sample in a study of blood T cell repertoires in COVID-19. Method: immunoSEQ multiplex PCR; TCRdb's copy keeps in-frame clones and lacks some. Counted here are fewer than 300,000 clones, approximately 84% occurring once; the ten biggest clones make up approximately 14%. The sequencing input was peripheral blood. Receptors originate from a person aged 70 to 80 with COVID-19, enrolled during active disease. Both conserved end residues are part of each CDR3. The D gene is left open where the match is weak. Part of the rows lack a size; the others show once, few, many or a class for expanded clones.

abundance	d_gene	v_gene	j_gene	CDR3aa	CDR3nt
NA	TRBD2	TRBV19	TRBJ2-3	CASSIGGGATDTQYF	TGTGCCAGTAGTATCGGCGGGGGGGCCACAGATACGCAGTATTTT
NA	NA	TRBV7-8	TRBJ1-2	CASSDSGDGYTF	TGTGCCAGCAGCGACAGCGGGGATGGCTACACCTTC
few	TRBD1	TRBV27	TRBJ2-2	CASSLLSTGGNTGELFF	TGTGCCAGCAGTTTATTATCGACAGGGGGCAACACCGGGGAGCTGTTTTTT
few	TRBD2	TRBV7-2	TRBJ2-1	CASSPLAGVTNEQFF	TGTGCCAGCAGCCCACTGGCGGGGGTGACAAATGAGCAGTTCTTC
once	NA	TRBV7-2	TRBJ1-1	CASSLVTGNTEAFF	TGTGCCAGCAGCTTAGTAACGGGAAACACTGAAGCTTTCTTT
NA	TRBD2	TRBV7-2	TRBJ2-1	CASSLLGGGAIDEQFF	TGTGCCAGCAGCTTATTGGGCGGGGGGGCCATCGATGAGCAGTTCTTC
NA	NA	TRBV6-5	TRBJ2-7	CASSSRGAGEQYF	TGTGCCAGCAGTTCCCGGGGGGCGGGTGAGCAGTACTTC
NA	NA	TRBV18	TRBJ1-2	CASSPPAGDPYGYTF	TGTGCCAGCTCACCACCGGCAGGGGATCCCTATGGCTACACCTTC
NA	NA	TRBV2	TRBJ1-6	CASSGTVGFGDSPLHF	TGTGCCAGCAGTGGGACAGTGGGTTTTGGGGATTCACCCCTCCACTTT
NA	TRBD1	TRBV15	TRBJ1-5	CATSRGGGGQGQKSQHF	TGTGCCACCAGCAGAGGGGGAGGGGGACAGGGACAGAAGTCCCAGCATTTT
NA	TRBD2	TRBV19	TRBJ2-1	CASRRLAGGQGEQFF	TGTGCCAGTAGGAGACTAGCGGGGGGCCAGGGTGAGCAGTTCTTC
once	NA	TRBV10-2	TRBJ1-2	CASSDEDTNDGYTF	TGCGCCAGCAGTGATGAGGACACCAATGATGGCTACACCTTC
NA	TRBD1	TRBV6-1	TRBJ1-6	CASSEAPLGTGFLSGSPLHF	TGTGCCAGCAGTGAGGCCCCCCTTGGGACAGGGTTCCTGTCAGGATCACCCCTCCACTTT
NA	NA	TRBV9	TRBJ1-2	CASSALPDRASVNYGYTF	TGTGCCAGCAGCGCTCTACCCGACAGAGCTTCCGTTAACTATGGCTACACCTTC
NA	NA	TRBV6-5	TRBJ2-7	CASRNAGNSYEQYF	TGTGCCAGCAGGAACGCGGGAAACTCCTACGAGCAGTACTTC
once	NA	TRBV28	TRBJ1-1	CASSLPARGVAFF	TGTGCCAGCAGTTTACCCGCCCGGGGGGTAGCTTTCTTT
NA	TRBD2	TRBV2	TRBJ2-2	CASSEPLAGKPNTGELFF	TGTGCCAGCAGTGAACCGCTAGCGGGGAAACCGAACACCGGGGAGCTGTTTTTT
few	NA	TRBV3-1/TRBV3-2	TRBJ2-3	CASSQDGTARDTQYF	TGTGCCAGCAGCCAGGACGGGACTGCGAGGGATACGCAGTATTTT
NA	NA	TRBV20-1	TRBJ2-1	CSARRQYREFF	TGCAGTGCTAGGAGGCAATACCGGGAGTTCTTC
NA	NA	TRBV6-5	TRBJ2-4	CASREGGQIKNIQYF	TGTGCCAGCAGAGAGGGGGGACAGATAAAAAACATTCAGTACTTC
NA	NA	TRBV5-5	TRBJ1-1	CASSIGEGKAFF	TGTGCCAGCAGCATAGGGGAAGGTAAAGCTTTCTTT
NA	TRBD2	TRBV11-2	TRBJ2-7	CASRPGTSFVHAEQYF	TGTGCCAGTCGCCCCGGGACTAGCTTTGTCCACGCCGAGCAGTACTTC
NA	NA	TRBV28	TRBJ1-5	CASSLLQGSNQPQHF	TGTGCCAGCAGTTTACTCCAGGGGAGCAATCAGCCCCAGCATTTT
NA	NA	TRBV16	TRBJ1-1	CASSQLTGTEAFF	TGTGCCAGCAGCCAACTTACGGGCACTGAAGCTTTCTTT
NA	TRBD2	TRBV3-1/TRBV3-2	TRBJ2-3	CASSHVRWSGRGTDTQYF	TGTGCCAGCAGCCACGTGAGGTGGAGCGGGAGAGGGACAGATACGCAGTATTTT
NA	TRBD2	TRBV7-2	TRBJ2-2	CASSPRLAGVGTGELFF	TGTGCCAGCAGCCCTCGACTAGCGGGAGTGGGGACCGGGGAGCTGTTTTTT